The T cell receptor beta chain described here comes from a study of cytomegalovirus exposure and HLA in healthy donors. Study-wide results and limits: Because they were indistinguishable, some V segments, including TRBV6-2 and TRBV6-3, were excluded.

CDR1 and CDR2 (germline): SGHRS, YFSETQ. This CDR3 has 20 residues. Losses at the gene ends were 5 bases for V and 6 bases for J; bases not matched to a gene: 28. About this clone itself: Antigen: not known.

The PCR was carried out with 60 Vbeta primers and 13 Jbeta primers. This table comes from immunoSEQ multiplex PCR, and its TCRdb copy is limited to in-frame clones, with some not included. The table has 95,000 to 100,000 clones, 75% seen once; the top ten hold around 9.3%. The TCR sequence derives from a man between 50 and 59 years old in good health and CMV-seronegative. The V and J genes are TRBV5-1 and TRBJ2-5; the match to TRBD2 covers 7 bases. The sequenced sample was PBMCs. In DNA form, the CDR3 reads TGCGCCAGCAGTCAATTCCGACAGAATCAAAAGGGGAGGGGTCCGAAGACCCAGTACTTC. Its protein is CASSQFRQNQKGRGPKTQYF.